This entry lists 32 T cell receptor beta chains sequenced from one sample in a study of T cell responses to AZD1222 COVID-19 vaccine. TCRdb's copy holds only in-frame clones and misses some; the assay was immunoSEQ multiplex PCR. The sample carries 85,000 to 90,000 clones, roughly nine tenths recorded once. Sequences were derived from peripheral blood, sampled 28 days after the second AZD1222 dose. The receptors were sampled from an adult who received the AZD1222 COVID-19 vaccine.

This chain links TRBV6-1 with TRBJ1-5; possibly TRBD1 for D (5 bases). Trimming stripped 3 bases from V and 2 bases from J, with 11 bases between. This CDR3 comprises 15 residues. From germline, CDR1 is MNHNS and CDR2 SASEGT. The CDR3, as DNA: TGTGCCAGCAGTGATCTCAGGGTGGGCAATCAGCCCCAGCATTTT. Amino acid sequence: CASSDLRVGNQPQHF.

The CDR3: CASSLRLGRETQYF. In nucleotides, the CDR3 is TGTGCCAGCAGCTTACGGTTGGGGCGAGAGACCCAGTACTTC. The chain links TRBV7-2 to TRBJ2-5, with TRBD1 as a possible D gene (5 bases). The germline V and J ends were trimmed by 2 bases and 4 bases, with 11 bases remaining between them. Germline values: CDR1 SGHTA, CDR2 FQGNSA. There are 14 residues in the CDR3.

CDR3 sequence (DNA): TGTGCCAGCAGCTTGGGAGGGCTATACAACAATGAGCAGTTCTTC. The encoded protein is CASSLGGLYNNEQFF. The chain is built from TRBV5-5 and TRBJ2-1; a weak D match, TRBD2 (5 bases). The CDR3 covers 15 residues. Germline values: CDR1 SGHKS, CDR2 YYEKEE (reference sequence). Between the trimmed V and J ends, which lost 0 bases and 5 bases, there was a span of 12 bases. Full variable domain (remainder filled in from reference TRBV5-5 and TRBJ2-1): DAGVTQSPTHLIKTRGQQVTLRCSPISGHKSVSWYQQVLGQGPQFIFQYYEKEERGRGNFPDRFSARQFPNYSSELNVNALLLGDSALYLCASSLGGLYNNEQFFGPGTRLTVL.

The gene calls are TRBV5-1 and TRBJ2-1; D is uncertain. V lost 4 bases and J lost 6, with 11 bases in between. Germline CDR1 and CDR2: SGHRS and YFSETQ. The CDR3 totals 13 residues. CDR3 loop: CASSPGQANEQFF. CDR3 bases: TGCGCCAGCAGCCCTGGTCAGGCCAATGAGCAGTTCTTC.

This chain connects TRBV6-5 to TRBJ1-1; D remains ambiguous. Looked up from germline, CDR1 is MNHEY and CDR2 is SVGAGI. The CDR3 spans 13 residues. Trimming stripped 3 bases from V and 1 base from J, with 6 bases between. The CDR3 sequence is CASSYGPNTEAFF. DNA for the CDR3: TGTGCCAGCAGTTATGGGCCGAACACTGAAGCTTTCTTT.

The V call is TRBV5-1, the J call TRBJ2-7; weak D call: TRBD2 (5 bases). V lost 9 bases to trimming and J lost 1 base, with 23 bases between them. There are 16 residues in the CDR3. Germline-derived CDR1 and CDR2 are SGHRS and YFSETQ. In nucleotides, the CDR3 is TGCGCCACCCCGGTACCCGATGAGACGGGATCCTACGAGCAGTACGTC. It translates to CATPVPDETGSYEQYV.

V and J are TRBV29-1 and TRBJ2-3, with a possible D match to TRBD1 (5 bases). Germline V gene lookup returns CDR1 SQVTM and CDR2 ANQGSEA. V dropped 7 bases and J dropped 8 bases, with 10 bases sitting between them. This CDR3 region has 10 residues. For the CDR3, the DNA is TGCAGCGCCTTAGGGGTTACGCAGTATTTT. Translating gives CSALGVTQYF.

This clone is a singleton in its sample. The chain employs TRBV29-1 and TRBJ1-1; the D gene is possibly TRBD1 (6 bases). The CDR3 sequence is 10 residues long. Per germline, CDR1 SQVTM and CDR2 ANQGSEA. Deletions cut 4 bases from V and 8 bases from J, with 8 bases between. For the CDR3, the DNA is TGCAGCGTTGGGGGGCCAGAAGCTTTCTTT. Translation: CSVGGPEAFF.

Only a few counts were recorded for this clone. This rearrangement joins TRBV7-3 to TRBJ2-1; 9 bases map to TRBD2. There are 16 residues in the CDR3. Unmatched junction bases numbered 13, after V lost 3 bases and J lost 10 bases. CDR1 and CDR2 from the germline V gene are SGHTA and FQGTGA. CDR3 protein: CASSFSVAGAPGEQFF. The CDR3 DNA follows: TGTGCCAGCAGCTTCTCCGTAGCGGGGGCCCCAGGCGAGCAGTTCTTC. The variable domain in full, with the rest retrieved from reference TRBV7-3 and TRBJ2-1, is GAGVSQTPSNKVTEKGKYVELRCDPISGHTALYWYRQSLGQGPEFLIYFQGTGAADDSGLPNDRFFAVRPEGSVSTLKIQRTERGDSAVYLCASSFSVAGAPGEQFFGPGTRLTVL.

The V call is TRBV11-2, the J call TRBJ2-7; D is undetermined. The CDR3 runs to 14 residues. Trimming removed 3 bases at V and 6 bases at J, with 15 bases between. From germline, CDR1 is SGHAT and CDR2 FQNNGV. The chain's CDR3 is CASSFGYLGAEQYF. CDR3 in DNA: TGTGCCAGCAGCTTCGGGTATCTAGGAGCCGAGCAGTACTTC.

The chain has TRBV6-5 and TRBJ2-7, with 9 bases fitting TRBD1. The germline CDR1 and CDR2 sequences are MNHEY and SVGAGI. The CDR3 extends over 12 amino acids. V lost 11 bases to trimming and J lost 2 bases; unmatched junction nucleotides: 4. The CDR3 region is CAARDRAYEQYF. The CDR3 nucleotides are TGTGCCGCCCGGGACAGGGCCTACGAGCAGTACTTC.

This clone was detected once. The V call is TRBV3-1 (or the pseudogene TRBV3-2), the J call TRBJ1-2; possibly TRBD1 for D (6 bases). The germline CDR1 and CDR2 sequences are LGHDT and YNNKEL (reference sequence). The V gene lost 2 bases and the J gene lost 3 bases, with 13 bases spanning the gap. The CDR3 is 15 residues long. This CDR3 reads CASSQMQGTHYGYTF. The CDR3 bases are TGTGCCAGCAGCCAAATGCAGGGGACTCACTATGGCTACACCTTC.

The CDR3 loop is CASTAENTGELFF. CDR3 DNA sequence: TGTGCCAGTACTGCAGAAAACACCGGGGAGCTGTTTTTT. The chain carries TRBV19 and TRBJ2-2; D unclear. The germline gives CDR1 LNHDA, CDR2 SQIVND (reference sequence). V shed 7 bases and J shed 2 bases, with 8 bases lying between them. This CDR3 has 13 amino acids. Using reference TRBV19 and TRBJ2-2 for the parts outside the CDR3, the full variable domain is DGGITQSPKYLFRKEGQNVTLSCEQNLNHDAMYWYRQDPGQGLRLIYYSQIVNDFQKGDIAEGYSVSREKKESFPLTVTSAQKNPTAFYLCASTAENTGELFFGEGSRLTVL.

This rearrangement joins TRBV5-1 to TRBJ1-1, with TRBD1 as a possible D gene (5 bases). The CDR3 contains 15 residues. Germline loops: CDR1 SGHRS, CDR2 YFSETQ. V was trimmed by 1 base and J by 0 bases, leaving 10 bases between them. The CDR3 is CASSLSGSLNTEAFF. The DNA of the CDR3 is TGCGCCAGCAGCTTGTCAGGGTCCTTGAACACTGAAGCTTTCTTT.

Written as DNA, the CDR3 is TGTGCCAGCAGTTACTCGAGCGACTACGAGCAGTACTTC. This sequence encodes CASSYSSDYEQYF. The V call is TRBV6-5, the J call TRBJ2-7; no clear D. V was clipped by 0 bases and J by 3 bases, with 6 bases between them. The CDR3 consists of 13 residues. Per germline, CDR1 MNHEY and CDR2 SVGAGI.

The chain is built from TRBV10-3 and TRBJ2-7; 10 bases are a match to TRBD2. This CDR3 has 13 residues. CDR1 is ENHRY and CDR2 is SYGVKD in the germline V gene. With V trimmed by 10 bases and J by 4 bases, 7 bases remained unmatched. CDR3 DNA: TGTGCCAACAAAGCGGGGGGGAGTTACGAGCAGTACTTC. As protein: CANKAGGSYEQYF.

This clone was seen a single time. The rearrangement uses TRBV30 and TRBJ1-6; 8 nucleotides match TRBD1. V lost 2 bases and J lost 8; bases outside the gene matches: 8. This CDR3 region has 15 residues. Germline V gene lookup returns CDR1 GTSNPN and CDR2 SVGIG (reference sequence). CDR3 bases: TGTGCCTGGAGTCGGACAGGGCGGCGGGATTCACCCCTCCACTTT. Translated: CAWSRTGRRDSPLHF. Combining the CDR3 with reference TRBV30 and TRBJ1-6 gives the whole variable domain SQTIHQWPATLVQPVGSPLSLECTVEGTSNPNLYWYRQAAGRGLQLLFYSVGIGQISSEVPQNLSASRPQDRQFILSSKKLLLSDSGFYLCAWSRTGRRDSPLHFGNGTRLTVT.

V and J are TRBV10-3 and TRBJ2-5, with 12 bases lining up with TRBD2. Germline V gives CDR1 ENHRY, CDR2 SYGVKD. V was pared by 2 bases and J by 2 bases, with 12 bases of the junction left unmatched. CDR3 length: 19 amino acids. For the CDR3, the DNA is TGTGCCATCAGTGAGATCGGGGCTAGCGGGGGGGCCGGGCAAGAGACCCAGTACTTC. It encodes CAISEIGASGGAGQETQYF.

The rearrangement links TRBV5-1 to TRBJ2-5; 7 nucleotides line up with TRBD2. The J segment lost 1 base and the V segment lost 2 bases, leaving 2 bases of the junction unmatched. CDR3 length: 14 residues. Germline V gene data show CDR1 as SGHRS and CDR2 as YFSETQ. The CDR3, as DNA: TGCGCCAGCAGCTTTCCTAGCGGCCAAGAGACCCAGTACTTC. Residues: CASSFPSGQETQYF.

The V and J genes are TRBV3-1 (or the pseudogene TRBV3-2) and TRBJ2-1, with D unresolved. This CDR3 comprises 12 residues. In germline, CDR1 is LGHDT, CDR2 YNNKEL (reference sequence). Trimming pared 3 bases from V and 10 bases from J, leaving 10 bases between. The CDR3 nucleotides are TGTGCCAGCAGCCACCGTTTAGGAGAGCAGTTCTTC. Protein: CASSHRLGEQFF.

As DNA, the CDR3 is TGTGCCAGCAGCCCCCGCTTTGCCCACTATGAGCAGTTCTTC. Encoded protein: CASSPRFAHYEQFF. This rearrangement joins TRBV9 to TRBJ2-1; no reliable D call. V was pared by 4 bases and J by 8 bases, with 16 bases between. This CDR3 is 14 amino acids long. CDR1 SGDLS and CDR2 YYNGEE come from the germline V gene.

On this clone: The sample carries other DNA sequences with the same CDR3. The rearrangement uses TRBV7-9 and TRBJ1-5; TRBD1 agrees at 8 bases. From germline, CDR1 is SEHNR and CDR2 FQNEAQ (reference sequence). CDR3 size: 13 residues. V lost 3 bases to trimming and J lost 5 bases; unmatched junction nucleotides: 0. CDR3 sequence (DNA): TGTGCCAGCAGCTTGACAGGGGATCAGCCCCAGCATTTT. Translating it yields CASSLTGDQPQHF. Supplemented by reference TRBV7-9 and TRBJ1-5, the full variable domain reads DTGVSQNPRHKITKRGQNVTFRCDPISEHNRLYWYRQTLGQGPEFLTYFQNEAQLEKSRLLSDRFSAERPKGSFSTLEIQRTEQGDSAMYLCASSLTGDQPQHFGDGTRLSIL.

The V call is TRBV6-2 or TRBV6-3, the J call TRBJ1-4; TRBD1 aligns across 7 bases. The CDR3 is made up of 19 amino acids. The germline V gene encodes CDR1 MNHEY and CDR2 SVGEGT. Unmatched junction bases numbered 12, after V lost 2 bases and J lost 0 bases. CDR3 sequence: CASSYPITGASATNEKLFF. The DNA for the CDR3 is TGTGCCAGCAGTTACCCTATAACAGGGGCGTCGGCAACTAATGAAAAACTGTTTTTT.

The chain combines TRBV7-9 with TRBJ2-3, with D hard to call. The CDR3 is 14 residues long. Deletions cut 3 bases from V and 4 bases from J, with 11 bases between. Germline lookup yields CDR1 SEHNR and CDR2 FQNEAQ (reference sequence). CDR3 loop: CASSFSASADTQYF. CDR3 DNA: TGTGCCAGCAGCTTTTCGGCAAGCGCAGATACGCAGTATTTT.

This clone occurred once. The V and J genes are TRBV11-3 and TRBJ1-6; no firm D call. CDR3 size: 13 residues. V dropped 4 bases and J dropped 7 bases, with 8 bases sitting between them. CDR1 is SGHNT and CDR2 is YENEEA in the germline V gene. The CDR3 here is CASSSTENSPLHF. The CDR3, as DNA: TGTGCCAGCAGCTCAACCGAGAATTCACCCCTCCACTTT.

The CDR3 nucleotides read TGTGCCAGCAGCCACAACCTACCCGGGGAGCTGTTTTTT. This translates into CASSHNLPGELFF. The gene calls are TRBV7-9 and TRBJ2-2; no clear D gene. The CDR3 is 13 amino acids. V was cut by 5 bases and J by 6 bases, with 10 bases left in between. Germline V gene data show CDR1 as SEHNR and CDR2 as FQNEAQ (reference sequence).

This chain links TRBV28 with TRBJ1-2; D is ambiguous. The CDR3 is made up of 12 amino acids. CDR1 and CDR2 (germline): MDHEN, SYDVKM. V was clipped by 2 bases and J by 4 bases, with 5 bases between them. The CDR3 DNA reads TGTGCCAGCAGTTTACGGGCCTATGGCTACACCTTC. It encodes CASSLRAYGYTF.

This clone was observed a few times. The V gene is TRBV30, the J gene TRBJ1-6, with TRBD1 matching 7 bases. This CDR3 is 13 amino acids long. In germline, CDR1 is GTSNPN, CDR2 SVGIG (reference sequence). The V gene end was trimmed by 3 bases and the J gene end by 8 bases; junction bases not matched to a gene: 4. The CDR3 region is CAWSPQGDSPLHF. CDR3 nucleotide sequence: TGTGCCTGGAGCCCCCAGGGGGATTCACCCCTCCACTTT.

This chain links TRBV23-1 with TRBJ2-4; no definite D call. TRBV23-1 is an ORF, with its function uncertain. Deletions cut 4 bases from V and 2 bases from J, with 9 bases between. The CDR3 totals 14 residues. The CDR3 region has the DNA TGCGCCAGCAGTCCTGGTCTAACCAAAAACATTCAGTACTTC. This codes for CASSPGLTKNIQYF.

This chain's CDR3 is CASSPRAQNTEAFF. The CDR3 DNA reads as TGTGCCAGCAGCCCACGGGCGCAGAACACTGAAGCTTTCTTT. This chain connects TRBV5-5 to TRBJ1-1; D is unresolved. Germline loops: CDR1 SGHKS, CDR2 YYEKEE (reference sequence). Trimming removed 4 bases from V and 1 base from J, with 11 bases in between. The CDR3 sequence is 14 residues long.

This clone has only one observation. This chain uses TRBV7-6 with TRBJ2-2, with D hard to call. Deletions cut 0 bases from V and 0 bases from J, with 14 bases between. The CDR3 is 18 residues long. Germline V gene sequence: CDR1 SGHVS, CDR2 FNYEAQ. DNA for the CDR3: TGTGCCAGCAGCTTAGCGCTCCCGGGCGGAACGAACACCGGGGAGCTGTTTTTT. Encoded protein: CASSLALPGGTNTGELFF.

The V and J genes are TRBV2 and TRBJ2-3; TRBD1 matches at 9 bases. The V segment lost 9 bases and the J segment 10 bases; nucleotides outside the gene matches: 11. The CDR3 runs to 13 residues. Germline CDR1 and CDR2: SNHLY and FYNNEI. The CDR3 nucleotides are TGTGCCAGTCTAATAGGGGGACAGGGACCGCAGTATTTT. Protein sequence: CASLIGGQGPQYF.